Following are 5 T cell receptor beta chains from one sample sequenced in a study of tumor-infiltrating lymphocytes in primary liver carcinoma. The input was approximately 500 ng total RNA; TCR beta cDNA was made from it with a constant-region primer. Three nested multiplex PCR rounds of slightly modified ARM-PCR generated TCR beta libraries. Investigators reported that the first two PCR rounds, at 10 cycles each, used TRBV1-TRBV30 forward primers with a C-beta reverse primer. Using its own MiXCR run on the multiplex PCR reads, TCRdb lists one record per CDR3 protein. The data hold approximately 340,000 distinct CDR3 sequences, with about 61% observed a single time. The source of the blood RNA was unsorted whole blood, and germline DNA was extracted as well. The specimen was peripheral blood. These TCRs come from a man aged 40-49 years with primary liver carcinoma and hepatitis B virus infection.

This clonotype was recorded at least ten times. J is TRBJ2-1 and V is TRBV4-1, with 11 bases that match TRBD2. The CDR3 totals 21 residues. The V gene's germline CDR1 is MGHRA and CDR2 YSYEKL. Germline trimming cut 0 bases from V and 7 bases from J; bases unmatched to any gene: 20. As DNA, the CDR3 is TGCGCCAGCAGCCAAGATGTTGCGGAGAGGGCTAGCGGGAGGAGGGAGAATGAGCAGTTCTTC. Protein sequence: CASSQDVAERASGRRENEQFF.

As concerns this clonotype: At one boundary the junction diverges from the germline segment, which might be a read error. V and J are TRBV6-6 and TRBJ2-7, with D perhaps matching TRBD2 (5 bases). Looked up from germline, CDR1 is MNHNY and CDR2 is SVGAGI (reference sequence). The CDR3 runs to 12 residues. This chain's CDR3 is CASYAGGYDQYF. Here the CDR3 DNA reads TGTGCCAGCTATGCGGGTGGATACGATCAGTACTTC.

Turning to this clonotype: At one boundary the junction diverges from the germline segment, which might be a read error. The gene calls are TRBV12-3 or TRBV12-4 and TRBJ2-3, with D perhaps assigned TRBD1 or TRBD2 (6 bases each). The CDR3 consists of 15 residues. The CDR3 nucleotides read TGTGCCAGCAGTGATATAGCGGAATGGACAGATACGCCGTATTTT. The encoded protein is CASSDIAEWTDTPYF.

Of note for this clonotype: A much bigger clone sits one base away, suggesting this may be a read error. The chain has TRBV6-1 and TRBJ1-1; D is unclear. From germline, CDR1 is MNHNS and CDR2 SASEGT. The CDR3 covers 14 residues. The CDR3 protein is CASGERRRNTEAFF. The CDR3, as DNA: TGTGCCAGCGGTGAGAGAAGGAGGAACACTGAAGCTTTCTTT.

This clonotype was seen at least ten times. The chain carries TRBV12-3 or TRBV12-4 and TRBJ2-2; D is unclear. Trimming took off 2 bases at V and 8 bases at J, with 9 bases between the two ends. This CDR3 is built from 13 residues. CDR3 nucleotides: TGTGCCAGCAGTTTACAAGGGTGGGGGGAGCTGTTTTTT. Residues: CASSLQGWGELFF.